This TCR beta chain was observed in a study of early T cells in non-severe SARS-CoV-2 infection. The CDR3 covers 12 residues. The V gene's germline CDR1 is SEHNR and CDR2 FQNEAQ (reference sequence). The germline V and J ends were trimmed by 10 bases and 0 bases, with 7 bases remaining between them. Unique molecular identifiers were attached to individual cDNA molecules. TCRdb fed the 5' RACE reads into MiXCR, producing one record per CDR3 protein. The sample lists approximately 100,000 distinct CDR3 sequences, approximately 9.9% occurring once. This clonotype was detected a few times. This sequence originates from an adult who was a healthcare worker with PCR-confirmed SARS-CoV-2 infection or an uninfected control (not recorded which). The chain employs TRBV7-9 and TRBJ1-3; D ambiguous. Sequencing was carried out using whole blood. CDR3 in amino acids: CANGLSGNTIYF. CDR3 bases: TGTGCCAACGGCCTCTCTGGAAACACCATATATTTT.